This T cell receptor beta chain is from a study of blood T cell repertoires in COVID-19. Overall study: In each case, the material was cDNA or gDNA derived from T cells, B-cell-depleted T cells, or PBMCs.

The germline CDR1 and CDR2 sequences are KGHDR and SFDVKD. Losses at the gene ends were 3 bases for V and 7 bases for J; bases not matched to a gene: 6. This CDR3 spans 16 amino acids. Under the authors' procedure: Cell counts per sample came from amplifying reference gene primers. Clones were sequenced by immunoSEQ multiplex PCR, and TCRdb holds only the in-frame ones, with some missing. V and J calls and clone size follow that table, whereas D and trimming were derived from the DNA. This sample has about 250,000 clones, with 85% found just once. The TCR sequence derives from a woman between 45 and 60 years old with acute COVID-19. J is TRBJ2-1 and V is TRBV24-1; TRBD2 agrees at 12 bases. The sequenced sample consisted of PBMCs or T cells enriched from blood (not recorded which). The CDR3 sequence: CATSDPSSGGGNEQFF. In DNA, the CDR3 is TGTGCCACCAGTGATCCATCTAGCGGGGGGGGGAATGAGCAGTTCTTC.